The T cell receptor (beta chain) under discussion was sequenced for a study of cytomegalovirus exposure and HLA in healthy donors. A multiplex PCR was run with 60 Vbeta primers and 13 Jbeta primers. TCRdb's copy holds only in-frame clones and misses some; the assay was immunoSEQ multiplex PCR. The repertoire holds approximately 100,000 clones, with 60% to 80% as singletons. The trim removed 0 bases at V and 0 bases at J, leaving 2 bases unmatched. The CDR3 spans 16 residues. The germline CDR1 and CDR2 sequences are SGHRS and YFSETQ. In the case of this clone: The same CDR3 can be traced to other DNA sequences in this sample.

V and J are TRBV5-1 and TRBJ2-5, with 10 bases fitting TRBD1. Sequences were obtained from PBMCs. This TCR was sampled from a man aged 45-60 years in good health and CMV-seropositive. CDR3 residues: CASSLGQGADQETQYF. CDR3 DNA: TGCGCCAGCAGCTTGGGACAGGGGGCGGACCAAGAGACCCAGTACTTC.